The entry below gives a single T cell receptor (beta chain) sequence along with its context. The target antigen is unknown. This CDR3 comprises 15 residues. Germline V gives CDR1 MNHNY, CDR2 SVGAGI (reference sequence). V gave up 2 bases and J gave up 7 bases; unmatched junction bases: 5. This sample stems from a study of cytomegalovirus exposure and HLA in healthy donors. Study-level information: Unique TCRs numbering roughly 85 million, obtained from HLA-typed donors, made up an early data release. Study conclusions and caveats: Association of a missense DCLRE1C variant with TCR beta V- and J-gene trimming was reported in a later analysis. One later analysis reportedly identified an Asian-associated ancestry cluster that showed fewer N-insertions than the 666-donor mean.

PCR amplification relied on 60 Vbeta primers (plus 13 Jbeta primers). Sequenced by immunoSEQ multiplex PCR; TCRdb stores in-frame clones only, minus some. Here the sample spans about 140,000 clones, about two thirds being singletons. Unrecorded immune exposure was likely among donors, who were nominally healthy when sampled. This clonotype was sampled from a man aged 30-40 years in good health and CMV-seropositive. The sample comprised PBMCs. V is TRBV6-6 and J is TRBJ2-1; TRBD2 aligns across 10 bases. Here the CDR3 reads CASSYLAGDSNEQFF. The DNA of the CDR3 is TGTGCCAGCAGTTACCTAGCGGGAGATAGTAATGAGCAGTTCTTC.